Below, 26 T cell receptor beta chains from the same sample are listed, as sequenced in a study of cytomegalovirus exposure and HLA in healthy donors. It was with 60 Vbeta and 13 Jbeta primers that the PCR ran. Clones were read by immunoSEQ multiplex PCR, and TCRdb kept only the in-frame ones, dropping some. The sample has about 190,000 clones, roughly three quarters seen once. Sequenced material: PBMCs. The source of these receptors is a woman in her 50s in good health and CMV-seronegative.

This sequence joins TRBV4-1 and TRBJ1-1; TRBD1 might be the D (5 bases). The CDR3 has 15 residues. Germline CDR1 MGHRA, CDR2 YSYEKL. The V end lost 1 base, the J end lost 1 base, and 10 bases lay between the germline ends. The CDR3 DNA follows: TGCGCCAGCAGCCAAGCTCTAAGGGGGAACACTGAAGCTTTCTTT. It codes for CASSQALRGNTEAFF.

This sequence joins TRBV19 and TRBJ1-4, with TRBD1 matching over 10 bases. Germline lookup yields CDR1 LNHDA and CDR2 SQIVND (reference sequence). The CDR3 has 17 residues. The J segment lost 4 bases and the V segment lost 3 bases, leaving 8 bases of the junction unmatched. DNA of the CDR3: TGTGCCAGTAGTATCGCCGCGACAGGGGGCGGTAATGAAAAACTGTTTTTT. Its protein product is CASSIAATGGGNEKLFF.

This clone was observed once. V and J are TRBV28 and TRBJ1-4, with D hard to call. This CDR3 has 15 amino acids. From germline, CDR1 is MDHEN and CDR2 SYDVKM. Trimming took off 5 bases at V and 0 bases at J, with 10 bases between the two ends. For the CDR3, the DNA is TGTGCCAGCAGTCGCTCCCAGGCAACTAATGAAAAACTGTTTTTT. Translating gives CASSRSQATNEKLFF.

The V and J genes are TRBV7-8 and TRBJ2-7; D possibly corresponds to TRBD1 (5 bases). V was trimmed by 3 bases and J by 3 bases, leaving 6 bases between them. CDR3 length: 12 residues. Per germline, CDR1 SGHVS and CDR2 FQNEAQ. The CDR3, as DNA: TGTGCCAGCAGCTTTACAGGCTACGAGCAGTACTTC. Protein sequence: CASSFTGYEQYF.

The chain links TRBV27 to TRBJ2-7; 7 bases map to TRBD1. V shed 3 bases and J 0 bases; nucleotides not matched to a gene: 2. The CDR3 runs 14 residues. The V gene's germline CDR1 is MNHEY and CDR2 SMNVEV (reference sequence). CDR3 sequence: CASSLWDSSYEQYF. The CDR3 DNA reads TGTGCCAGCAGTTTGTGGGACAGCTCCTACGAGCAGTACTTC.

The V and J genes are TRBV19 and TRBJ2-7; TRBD1 agrees at 7 bases. The CDR3 loop spans 15 amino acids. V was pared by 8 bases and J by 7 bases, with 17 bases of the junction left unmatched. Germline lookup yields CDR1 LNHDA and CDR2 SQIVND (reference sequence). The CDR3 region has the DNA TGTGCCAGTTCCATCATAAGAGACAGGGTATGGGAGCAGTACTTC. Translation: CASSIIRDRVWEQYF. The full variable domain, its missing parts supplied by reference TRBV19 and TRBJ2-7, is DGGITQSPKYLFRKEGQNVTLSCEQNLNHDAMYWYRQDPGQGLRLIYYSQIVNDFQKGDIAEGYSVSREKKESFPLTVTSAQKNPTAFYLCASSIIRDRVWEQYFGPGTRLTVT.

The chain couples TRBV19 to TRBJ1-4, with D maybe TRBD1 (6 bases). Between the trimmed V and J ends, which lost 7 bases and 1 base, there was a span of 16 bases. In germline, CDR1 is LNHDA, CDR2 SQIVND (reference sequence). The CDR3 totals 16 residues. CDR3 amino acids: CASKARGKGTNEKLFF. CDR3 bases: TGTGCCAGTAAGGCCAGGGGAAAGGGAACTAATGAAAAACTGTTTTTT.

This chain joins TRBV7-2 and TRBJ1-2; possible D gene TRBD1, 6 bases. This CDR3 is 15 amino acids long. Germline-derived CDR1 and CDR2 are SGHTA and FQGNSA. Trimming removed 5 bases at V and 3 bases at J, with 16 bases between. The CDR3 region is CASSAPGQEHYGYTF. The CDR3 coding sequence is TGTGCCAGCAGCGCTCCGGGACAAGAGCACTATGGCTACACCTTC.

V gene TRBV5-8 combines with J gene TRBJ1-5; TRBD1 matches at 7 bases. V shed 4 bases, J shed 4 bases, and the junction held 5 bases outside the gene matches. The CDR3 has 14 amino acids. Per the germline V gene, CDR1 is SGHTS and CDR2 is YDEGEE. The CDR3 here is CASSVGQVNQPQHF. The CDR3 DNA follows: TGTGCCAGCAGCGTCGGACAGGTTAATCAGCCCCAGCATTTT.

This clone was picked up a small number of times. This sequence joins TRBV4-1 and TRBJ1-2, with a tentative D call TRBD1 (6 bases). Germline V gene sequence: CDR1 MGHRA, CDR2 YSYEKL. This CDR3 is built from 17 residues. V gave up 0 bases and J gave up 1 base, with 15 bases separating them. The CDR3 coding sequence is TGCGCCAGCAGCCAAGATGAGGACGGACAGCATAACTATGGCTACACCTTC. Protein: CASSQDEDGQHNYGYTF.

The V gene is TRBV7-2, the J gene TRBJ1-5; 8 nucleotides line up with TRBD1. Looked up from germline, CDR1 is SGHTA and CDR2 is FQGNSA. Trimming took 1 base from V and 4 from J; bases not matched to a gene: 6. CDR3 length: 16 residues. In nucleotides, the CDR3 is TGTGCCAGCAGCTTAGTCGGCCACAGGGGGAATCAGCCCCAGCATTTT. Residues: CASSLVGHRGNQPQHF.

The rearrangement joins TRBV5-1 to TRBJ2-3, with 8 bases fitting TRBD2. The trim removed 6 bases at V and 0 bases at J, leaving 12 bases unmatched. The CDR3 runs to 17 residues. Germline V gene data show CDR1 as SGHRS and CDR2 as YFSETQ. The CDR3 region has the DNA TGCGCCAGCAACCACTCGGGGGGGGGCAGGAGCACAGATACGCAGTATTTT. It specifies CASNHSGGGRSTDTQYF. Together with reference TRBV5-1 and TRBJ2-3, the CDR3 gives the full variable domain: KAGVTQTPRYLIKTRGQQVTLSCSPISGHRSVSWYQQTPGQGLQFLFEYFSETQRNKGNFPGRFSGRQFSNSRSEMNVSTLELGDSALYLCASNHSGGGRSTDTQYFGPGTRLTVL.

The V and J genes are TRBV4-3 and TRBJ2-3; D is perhaps TRBD2 (5 bases). The CDR3 is 16 residues long. Germline lookup yields CDR1 LGHNA and CDR2 YSLEER. Trimming cost V 0 bases and J 6 bases, with 16 bases left between them. The CDR3 reads CASSQDDRLRGDTQYF. CDR3 DNA: TGCGCCAGCAGCCAAGATGATCGGCTACGAGGGGATACGCAGTATTTT.

This clone showed up just once. The chain combines TRBV7-9 with TRBJ1-2, with 7 bases identical to TRBD1. This CDR3 is 11 amino acids long. Germline V lookup: CDR1 SEHNR, CDR2 FQNEAQ (reference sequence). With 4 bases clipped from V and 7 bases from J, the junction kept 0 bases outside the gene matches. DNA for the CDR3: TGTGCCAGCAGCTCAGGGGGTGGCTACACCTTC. Encoded protein: CASSSGGGYTF.

This chain joins TRBV4-2 and TRBJ2-2; TRBD2 aligns across 8 bases. Germline values: CDR1 LGHNA, CDR2 YNFKEQ. The ends lost 2 bases at V and 0 bases at J; junction bases unmatched: 14. The CDR3 runs to 20 residues. The CDR3 spells CASSQSWNLAGRANTGELFF. In nucleotides, the CDR3 is TGTGCCAGCAGCCAATCGTGGAATTTAGCGGGGCGTGCGAACACCGGGGAGCTGTTTTTT.

This chain uses TRBV7-3 with TRBJ2-7, with D perhaps TRBD1 (5 bases). The V end lost 2 bases, the J end lost 10 bases, and 21 bases lay between the germline ends. CDR1 is SGHTA, CDR2 FQGTGA, per germline. This CDR3 has 15 residues. The CDR3 coding sequence is TGTGCCAGCAGCTTAGATGGGGCAGGTAAAAGACGACAGTACTTC. It yields the protein CASSLDGAGKRRQYF.

This sequence joins TRBV18 and TRBJ1-1; TRBD1 matches 9 bases. In germline, CDR1 is KGHSH, CDR2 LQKENI. The CDR3 runs 15 residues. V trimming: 3 bases; J trimming: 7 bases; junction bases outside the gene matches: 9. DNA of the CDR3: TGTGCCAGCTCACCTTCGGGACAGGGAATGGTTGAAGCTTTCTTT. The encoded protein is CASSPSGQGMVEAFF.

The chain combines TRBV9 with TRBJ1-1; tentative D call: TRBD1 (6 bases). From germline, CDR1 is SGDLS and CDR2 YYNGEE. The length of the CDR3 is 15 residues. Trimming pared 3 bases from V and 1 base from J, leaving 13 bases between. CDR3 protein: CASSALQGPNTEAFF. The CDR3, as DNA: TGTGCCAGCAGCGCCTTACAGGGCCCGAACACTGAAGCTTTCTTT.

CDR3 sequence (DNA): TGTGCCAGCTCACCGGGCTACCACGAGCAGTACTTC. It is translated as CASSPGYHEQYF. V usage is TRBV18 and J usage is TRBJ2-5; D uncertain. The J call may be faulty, since TRBJ2-7 better matches the DNA end. The length of the CDR3 is 12 residues. Germline lookup yields CDR1 KGHSH and CDR2 LQKENI.

The rearrangement uses TRBV2 and TRBJ1-1, with TRBD1 identical over 8 bases. Trimming removed 6 bases from V and 2 bases from J; junction bases left unmatched: 2. Germline loops: CDR1 SNHLY, CDR2 FYNNEI. This CDR3 spans 13 amino acids. The CDR3 nucleotides are TGTGCCAGCAGGACAGGGGCCAACACTGAAGCTTTCTTT. This gives the protein CASRTGANTEAFF. Supplemented by reference TRBV2 and TRBJ1-1, the full variable domain reads EPEVTQTPSHQVTQMGQEVILRCVPISNHLYFYWYRQILGQKVEFLVSFYNNEISEKSEIFDDQFSVERPDGSNFTLKIRSTKLEDSAMYFCASRTGANTEAFFGQGTRLTVV.

V and J are TRBV27 and TRBJ2-3; TRBD2 aligns across 8 bases. The J segment lost 3 bases and the V segment lost 5 bases, leaving 4 bases of the junction unmatched. The CDR3 sequence is 14 residues long. Germline V gene data show CDR1 as MNHEY and CDR2 as SMNVEV (reference sequence). CDR3 DNA sequence: TGTGCCAGCAGTCGTAGCGGGACTACAGATACGCAGTATTTT. This gives the protein CASSRSGTTDTQYF.

The CDR3 sequence is CASSLGTSSYNEQFF. DNA of the CDR3: TGTGCCAGCAGCTTAGGGACTAGCTCCTACAATGAGCAGTTCTTC. V and J are TRBV7-2 and TRBJ2-1; 7 bases match TRBD2. V was clipped by 1 base and J by 0 bases; unmatched bases: 0. CDR3 length equals 15 residues. Per the germline V gene, CDR1 is SGHTA and CDR2 is FQGNSA. Supplemented by reference TRBV7-2 and TRBJ2-1, the full variable domain reads GAGVSQSPSNKVTEKGKDVELRCDPISGHTALYWYRQSLGQGLEFLIYFQGNSAPDKSGLPSDRFSAERTGGSVSTLTIQRTQQEDSAVYLCASSLGTSSYNEQFFGPGTRLTVL.

The chain links TRBV19 to TRBJ2-4; TRBD1 might be the D (6 bases). The CDR3 runs to 16 residues. Germline V lookup: CDR1 LNHDA, CDR2 SQIVND (reference sequence). The V and J ends lost 7 bases and 0 bases respectively, with 16 bases between them. CDR3 DNA: TGTGCCAGTACCGCATCAGGGGCACTAGCCAAAAACATTCAGTACTTC. Amino acids: CASTASGALAKNIQYF.

This clone occurred a few times. This chain joins TRBV7-3 and TRBJ2-2; 8 bases align to TRBD1. Unmatched junction bases numbered 0, after V lost 3 bases and J lost 0 bases. Germline CDR1 SGHTA, CDR2 FQGTGA. The CDR3 is made up of 15 amino acids. CDR3 coding DNA: TGTGCCAGCAGCTTGACAGGGGCGAACACCGGGGAGCTGTTTTTT. It translates to CASSLTGANTGELFF.

This clone has a handful of counts. The rearrangement links TRBV27 to TRBJ1-1; 7 bases line up with TRBD1. The CDR3 has 15 residues. Germline V lookup: CDR1 MNHEY, CDR2 SMNVEV (reference sequence). Trimming cost V 2 bases and J 7 bases; bases outside gene matches: 10. The CDR3 spells CASSLTNRGADEAFF. The CDR3, as DNA: TGTGCCAGCAGTTTAACTAACAGGGGAGCGGATGAAGCTTTCTTT.

V usage is TRBV19 and J usage is TRBJ2-3; 7 nucleotides align to TRBD1. Trimming cost V 4 bases and J 3 bases; bases outside gene matches: 10. Germline CDR1 is LNHDA and CDR2 is SQIVND (reference sequence). The CDR3 totals 16 residues. The CDR3 protein is CASSSINPGGTDTQYF. CDR3 nucleotide sequence: TGTGCCAGTAGTAGTATAAATCCAGGGGGTACAGATACGCAGTATTTT. The complete variable domain, with remaining parts taken from reference TRBV19 and TRBJ2-3, reads DGGITQSPKYLFRKEGQNVTLSCEQNLNHDAMYWYRQDPGQGLRLIYYSQIVNDFQKGDIAEGYSVSREKKESFPLTVTSAQKNPTAFYLCASSSINPGGTDTQYFGPGTRLTVL.